This T cell receptor (beta chain) comes out of a study of T cell repertoires in cytomegalovirus infection. This clonotype has ten or more counts. The CDR3 is made up of 16 amino acids. J was trimmed by 4 bases and V by 5 bases; bases with no gene match: 11. Germline CDR1 is MDHEN and CDR2 is SYDVKM. MiXCR was run by TCRdb on the reads, yielding one entry per CDR3 protein. The data contain some 180,000 distinct CDR3 sequences, 8.5% to 10% of them seen just once; the ten biggest clones take up roughly 4.8%. The sequence was obtained from a human donor in good health (CMV status not recorded). Some clones in this sample may be carry-over from other donors' samples. V is TRBV28 and J is TRBJ1-5; 7 bases line up with TRBD1. The sample taken for sequencing was PBMCs. CDR3 coding DNA: TGTGCCAGCAGTACCTACCGGGACAGCTATAATCAGCCCCAGCATTTT. It yields the protein CASSTYRDSYNQPQHF.